This is a list of T cell receptor beta chains from one sample in a study of blood T cell repertoires in COVID-19. TCRdb's table, derived via immunoSEQ multiplex PCR, lists solely in-frame clones and lacks some. Found here are about 58,000 clones, about 81% of them singletons; the top ten hold about 30%. Source material: peripheral blood. These receptors were obtained from a man in his sixties with COVID-19, enrolled during active disease. Both conserved end residues are part of each CDR3. Fields, in order: D gene, clone size, J gene, V gene, CDR3 DNA, CDR3 protein. D genes are given only for firm matches. For some rows the clone size is stated as once, few or many, or as a class when expanded; others skip it.

- once TRBJ2-7 TRBV25-1 TGTGCCAGCAAAGAAACAGGGCAGCAGTACTTC CASKETGQQYF
TRBD2 - TRBJ2-5 TRBV3-1/TRBV3-2 TGTGCCAGCAGCCAAGAACGAACTAGCGGGGATGGGACCCAGTACTTC CASSQERTSGDGTQYF
TRBD2 - TRBJ2-1 TRBV19 TGTGCCAGTAGTACATCCGGGACTACCAACAATGAGCAGTTCTTC CASSTSGTTNNEQFF
- - TRBJ2-7 TRBV6-5 TGTGCCAGCAGCCCCCTCGTAGAGCAGTACTTC CASSPLVEQYF
TRBD2 - TRBJ2-7 TRBV27 TGTGCCAGCAGTCCCGACCTCAGCGGGAGACCCCACGAGCAGTACTTC CASSPDLSGRPHEQYF
- - TRBJ2-5 TRBV21-1 TGTGCCAGCAGCATAAAAAACCCCCCGGGGGAGACCCAGTACTTC CASSIKNPPGETQYF
- - TRBJ2-3 TRBV5-1 TGCGCCAGCAGCTTCGGGGCAGATACGCAGTATTTT CASSFGADTQYF
TRBD2 - TRBJ2-1 TRBV5-5 TGTGCCAGCAGCTGGAGGCTAGCGGGAACCTACAATGAGCAGTTCTTC CASSWRLAGTYNEQFF
- - TRBJ2-2 TRBV18 TGTGCCAGCTCACCACGATGGACTAACACCGGGGAGCTGTTTTTT CASSPRWTNTGELFF
- - TRBJ2-3 TRBV5-5 TGTGCCAGCAGCCCCAAGCCAGATACGCAGTATTTT CASSPKPDTQYF
TRBD2 - TRBJ2-5 TRBV7-6 TGTGCCAGCAGCTGGGGCGCGGGAGGGCAAGAGACCCAGTACTTC CASSWGAGGQETQYF
- - TRBJ2-5 TRBV6-5 TGTGCCAGCAGTTTTAATAGGGGGGAGACCCAGTACTTC CASSFNRGETQYF
- - TRBJ2-1 TRBV6-2/TRBV6-3 TGTGCCAGCAGTTCCCGGAATGAGCAGTTCTTC CASSSRNEQFF
TRBD2 - TRBJ2-7 TRBV7-6 TGTGCCAGCAGCCCAACTAGCGGGGGACCCTACGAGCAGTACTTC CASSPTSGGPYEQYF
- - TRBJ2-7 TRBV12-3/TRBV12-4 TGTGCCAGCAGTTCCCAGGGCGAGCAGTACTTC CASSSQGEQYF
- - TRBJ1-2 TRBV6-5 TGTGCCAGCAGTCACAGGGCGAGCTATGGCTACACCTTC CASSHRASYGYTF
- many TRBJ2-7 TRBV9 TGTGCCAGCAGCGTAGGACGCGGGGGCGGCTACGAGCAGTACTTC CASSVGRGGGYEQYF
TRBD1 - TRBJ1-3 TRBV5-4 TGTGCCAGCAGCTTGCTAGGGACAGGGTTGTCTGGAAACACCATATATTTT CASSLLGTGLSGNTIYF
TRBD1 once TRBJ1-6 TRBV2 TGTGCCAGCAGGACAGGGAACCCGAATCCACCCCTCCACTTT CASRTGNPNPPLHF
TRBD2 - TRBJ2-1 TRBV30 TGTGCCCGGACCATGGGGGGGGACAATGAGCAGTTCTTC CARTMGGDNEQFF
TRBD1 - TRBJ1-1 TRBV18 TGTGCCAGCTCACCTAGACAGGGCAAGGATCGAACTGAAGCTTTCTTT CASSPRQGKDRTEAFF
TRBD2 - TRBJ2-1 TRBV4-2 TGTGCCAGCAGTCTACTTAGCGGGAGGGGGGGGACCTACAATGAGCAGTTCTTC CASSLLSGRGGTYNEQFF
TRBD1 - TRBJ2-7 TRBV11-3 TGTGCCAGCAGCCCTGGGACAGGGGGCAACGAGCAGTACTTC CASSPGTGGNEQYF
- - TRBJ1-1 TRBV3-1/TRBV3-2 TGTGCCAGCAGCCGGGACGAGGTGCGGGGCGCTGAAGCTTTCTTT CASSRDEVRGAEAFF
TRBD2 - TRBJ2-1 TRBV9 TGTGCCAGCAGCGTATGGGGAGGACTAGACTACAATGAGCAGTTCTTC CASSVWGGLDYNEQFF
- - TRBJ1-2 TRBV10-3 TGTGCCATCAGTGGGGACACCTATGGCTACACCTTC CAISGDTYGYTF
TRBD2 - TRBJ2-2 TRBV2 TGTGCCAGCACAGCGGGAGGGAAAAACACCGGGGAGCTGTTTTTT CASTAGGKNTGELFF
TRBD1 - TRBJ1-1 TRBV6-6 TGTGCCAGCAGTCATCCGGGACAGGGAAACACTGAAGCTTTCTTT CASSHPGQGNTEAFF
- medium-sized TRBJ1-6 TRBV4-1 TGCGCCAGCAGCCAAGAGGAGGCTAGGTGGGATTCACCCCTCCACTTT CASSQEEARWDSPLHF
TRBD2 - TRBJ2-1 TRBV11-3 TGTGCCAGCAGCTTAGGGACTAGCGGGAGAAAGACAAATGAGCAGTTCTTC CASSLGTSGRKTNEQFF
TRBD1 - TRBJ1-2 TRBV7-2 TGTGCCAGCAGCCCACGGACAGGGTTGGAGTATGGCTACACCTTC CASSPRTGLEYGYTF
TRBD1 once TRBJ1-5 TRBV12-3/TRBV12-4 TGTGCCAGCAGCTACGACAGGGACCAGCCCCAGCATTTT CASSYDRDQPQHF
TRBD2 once TRBJ2-7 TRBV19 TGTGCCAGTAGTCAGGCGGGAGTGGGCTACGAGCAGTACTTC CASSQAGVGYEQYF
- - TRBJ1-1 TRBV9 TGTGCCAGCAGCGTAGTAGGCCAGGAGGCTGAAGCTTTCTTT CASSVVGQEAEAFF
- - TRBJ1-4 TRBV6-1 TGTGCCAGCAGTGAAGTTCGGGGGAAGGGGAATGAAAAACTGTTTTTT CASSEVRGKGNEKLFF
- - TRBJ2-5 TRBV14 TGTGCCAGCAGCCCCCTCGGGATCTCGTCAGAGACCCAGTACTTC CASSPLGISSETQYF
TRBD1 - TRBJ1-6 TRBV13 TGTGCCAGCAGCCCCGGACAGGGCGGCTCCTATAATTCACCCCTCCACTTT CASSPGQGGSYNSPLHF
- - TRBJ2-1 TRBV6-5 TGTGCCACCACAACTCCGAGTAGGGGCAATGAGCAGTTCTTC CATTTPSRGNEQFF
- - TRBJ1-6 TRBV19 TGTGCCAGTAGTATAGATCGGGGGGGCAATTCACCCCTCCACTTT CASSIDRGGNSPLHF
TRBD2 - TRBJ2-3 TRBV29-1 TGCAGCGTTGTGAATTCCGGCGGGAGGGCCCGGGCAGATACGCAGTATTTT CSVVNSGGRARADTQYF
- - TRBJ1-2 TRBV27 TGTGCCAGCGGATTGCACAGTTTGGGGGGCTATGGCTACACCTTC CASGLHSLGGYGYTF
TRBD1 once TRBJ2-1 TRBV6-2/TRBV6-3 TGTGCCAGCAGTTTCCACCGGGACAGCTACAATGAGCAGTTCTTC CASSFHRDSYNEQFF
- - TRBJ1-3 TRBV5-1 TGCGCCAGCAGGCCCGTAGAGTCTGGAAACACCATATATTTT CASRPVESGNTIYF
- - TRBJ1-1 TRBV11-3 TGTGCCAGCAGCTTAGCGGGGAACACTGAAGCTTTCTTT CASSLAGNTEAFF
TRBD1 - TRBJ1-2 TRBV6-5 TGTGCCAGCAGACGAGGGACTGGGACAGGCGGCGGCTACACCTTC CASRRGTGTGGGYTF
TRBD2 - TRBJ2-3 TRBV5-5 TGTGCCCGCCGGTTGGGCGGGGGGGGGCGGGCCCTCCCTGGGTATTTT CARRLGGGGRALPGYF
- - TRBJ1-3 TRBV9 TGTGCCAGCAGCGTACAGGCCTTTCACACTGGAAACACCATATATTTT CASSVQAFHTGNTIYF
- medium-sized TRBJ2-7 TRBV10-3 TGTGCCATCAGGACGGGAGAGGACCGTTCCGACGAGCAGTACTTC CAIRTGEDRSDEQYF
- - TRBJ1-2 TRBV18 TGTGCCAGCTCACCAACCGCGGGACTCAACTATGGCTACACCTTC CASSPTAGLNYGYTF
TRBD2 once TRBJ2-1 TRBV11-2 TGTGCCGGGAAGTCGGGGGGGAATGAGCAGTTCTTC CAGKSGGNEQFF
- - TRBJ1-1 TRBV6-6 TGTGCCAGCCATCGAGGTCCCACTGAAGCTTTCTTT CASHRGPTEAFF
- - TRBJ2-2 TRBV5-6 TGTGCCAGCAGCTTGGGGCCGAACACCGGGGAGCTGTTTTTT CASSLGPNTGELFF
- - TRBJ1-5 TRBV21-1 TGTGCCAGCACCCAAAGCCCACAGGGGCCGGGTCAGCCCCAGCATTTT CASTQSPQGPGQPQHF
- - TRBJ1-2 TRBV5-1 TGCGCCAGCAGCTTGGGGTCGGAGAGCTTTCTTCTCGGCTACACCTTC CASSLGSESFLLGYTF
- few TRBJ1-2 TRBV27 TGTGCCAGCAGTCCCCACTCGACAGCAGACTATGGCTACACCTTC CASSPHSTADYGYTF
TRBD2 - TRBJ2-1 TRBV7-3 TGTGCCAGCAGCTTAGGGGGGGAGTCCTACAATGAGCAGTTCTTC CASSLGGESYNEQFF
- - TRBJ2-1 TRBV2 TGTGCCAGCAGTCTCCTCCTAGATCAGTTCTTC CASSLLLDQFF
TRBD2 - TRBJ2-7 TRBV13 TGTGCCAGTGGGACTAGCGGGAGCTACGAGCAGTACTTC CASGTSGSYEQYF
- - TRBJ1-2 TRBV5-4 TGTGCCAGCAGCCTTAAGGGGGTGAGCGGCTACACCTTC CASSLKGVSGYTF